This TCR beta chain was captured by sequencing in a study of cytomegalovirus exposure and HLA in healthy donors. Regarding the study as a whole: Some V segments could not be told apart, so they were left out, TRBV6-2 and TRBV6-3 among them.

Comment on this clone: What it binds is not known.

The PCR was carried out with 60 Vbeta primers and 13 Jbeta primers. Some clones are missing from TCRdb's copy, which holds only in-frame ones; the method was immunoSEQ multiplex PCR. Among fewer than 200,000 clones listed, less than 85% were seen once. The CDR3 has 15 residues. Germline CDR1 SGHRS, CDR2 YFSETQ. Trimming shortened V by 0 bases and J by 0 bases, and 4 bases separated the two germline ends. The sequencing sample was made of PBMCs. The chain has TRBV5-1 and TRBJ2-6; D remains ambiguous. The clonotype was recovered from a man aged 60 to 75 in good health and CMV-seronegative. The CDR3 region is CASSLANSGANVLTF. The CDR3 region has the DNA TGCGCCAGCAGCTTGGCTAACTCTGGGGCCAACGTCCTGACTTTC.